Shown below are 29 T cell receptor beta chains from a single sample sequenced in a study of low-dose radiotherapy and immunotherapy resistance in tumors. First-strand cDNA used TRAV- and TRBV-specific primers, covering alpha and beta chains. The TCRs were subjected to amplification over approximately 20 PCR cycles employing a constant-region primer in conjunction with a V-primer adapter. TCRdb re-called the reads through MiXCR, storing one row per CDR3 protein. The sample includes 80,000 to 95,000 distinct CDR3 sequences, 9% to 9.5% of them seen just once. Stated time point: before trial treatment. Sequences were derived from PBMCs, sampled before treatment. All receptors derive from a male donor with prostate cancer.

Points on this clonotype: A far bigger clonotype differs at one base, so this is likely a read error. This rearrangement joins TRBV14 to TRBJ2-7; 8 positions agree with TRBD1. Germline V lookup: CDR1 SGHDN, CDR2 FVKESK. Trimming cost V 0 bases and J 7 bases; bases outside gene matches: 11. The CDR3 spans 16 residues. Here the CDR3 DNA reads TGTGCCAGCAGCCAAGAATGGACAGGGCCCTACAATGAGCAGTACTTC. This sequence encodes CASSQEWTGPYNEQYF.

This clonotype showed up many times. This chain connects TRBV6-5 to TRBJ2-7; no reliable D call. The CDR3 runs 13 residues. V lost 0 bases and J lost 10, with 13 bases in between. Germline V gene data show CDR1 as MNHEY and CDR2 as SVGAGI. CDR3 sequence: CASSYSGSAPQYF. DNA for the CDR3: TGTGCCAGCAGTTACTCGGGATCGGCCCCCCAGTACTTC.

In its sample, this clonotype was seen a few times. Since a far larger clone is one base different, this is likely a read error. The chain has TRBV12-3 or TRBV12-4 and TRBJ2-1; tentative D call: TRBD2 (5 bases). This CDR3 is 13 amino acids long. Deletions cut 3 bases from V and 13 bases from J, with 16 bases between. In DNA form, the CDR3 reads TGTGCCAGCAGTTTTACTAGGGAAGAGACCCAGTTCTTC. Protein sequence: CASSFTREETQFF.

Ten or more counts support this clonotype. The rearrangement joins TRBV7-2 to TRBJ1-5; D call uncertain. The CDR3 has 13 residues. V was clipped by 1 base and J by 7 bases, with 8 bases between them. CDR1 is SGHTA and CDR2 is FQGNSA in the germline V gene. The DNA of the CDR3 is TGTGCCAGCAGCTTAGGGTTGCAACAGCCCCAGCATTTT. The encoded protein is CASSLGLQQPQHF.

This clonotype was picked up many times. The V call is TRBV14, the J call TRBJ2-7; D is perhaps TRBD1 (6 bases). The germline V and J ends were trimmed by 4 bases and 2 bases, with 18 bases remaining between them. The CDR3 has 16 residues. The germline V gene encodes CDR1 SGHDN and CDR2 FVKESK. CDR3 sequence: CASSLIRGGSTYEQYF. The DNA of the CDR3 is TGTGCCAGCAGCCTGATACGAGGGGGTAGCACCTACGAGCAGTACTTC.

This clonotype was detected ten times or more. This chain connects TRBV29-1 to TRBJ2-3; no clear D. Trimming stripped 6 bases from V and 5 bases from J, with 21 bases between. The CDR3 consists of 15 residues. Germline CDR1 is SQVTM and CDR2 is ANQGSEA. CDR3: CSVSRTSAPGDTQYF. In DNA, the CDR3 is TGCAGCGTGTCCCGCACGTCGGCTCCGGGAGATACGCAGTATTTT.

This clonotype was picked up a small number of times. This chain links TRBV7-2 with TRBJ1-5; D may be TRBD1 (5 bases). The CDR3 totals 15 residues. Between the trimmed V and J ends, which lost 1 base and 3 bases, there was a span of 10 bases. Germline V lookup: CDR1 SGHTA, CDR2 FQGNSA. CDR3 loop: CASSLGGVSNQPQHF. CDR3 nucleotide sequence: TGTGCCAGCAGCTTAGGGGGGGTCTCCAATCAGCCCCAGCATTTT. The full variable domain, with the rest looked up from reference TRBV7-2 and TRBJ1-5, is GAGVSQSPSNKVTEKGKDVELRCDPISGHTALYWYRQSLGQGLEFLIYFQGNSAPDKSGLPSDRFSAERTGGSVSTLTIQRTQQEDSAVYLCASSLGGVSNQPQHFGDGTRLSIL.

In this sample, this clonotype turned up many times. CDR3 nucleotides: TGTGCCAGCAGCTTGTTGCGAGGGAACACCGGGGAGCTGTTTTTT. It translates to CASSLLRGNTGELFF. This sequence joins TRBV5-6 and TRBJ2-2; D gene unclear. Germline CDR1 and CDR2: SGHDT and YYEEEE. The CDR3 runs to 15 residues. V lost 1 base to trimming and J lost 1 base, with 8 bases between them.

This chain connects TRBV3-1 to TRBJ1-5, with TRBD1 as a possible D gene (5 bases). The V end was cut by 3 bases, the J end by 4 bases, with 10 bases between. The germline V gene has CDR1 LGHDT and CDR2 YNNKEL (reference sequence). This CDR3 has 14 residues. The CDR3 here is CASSQTGLNQPQHF. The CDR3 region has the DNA TGTGCCAGCAGCCAGACGGGACTAAATCAGCCCCAGCATTTT.

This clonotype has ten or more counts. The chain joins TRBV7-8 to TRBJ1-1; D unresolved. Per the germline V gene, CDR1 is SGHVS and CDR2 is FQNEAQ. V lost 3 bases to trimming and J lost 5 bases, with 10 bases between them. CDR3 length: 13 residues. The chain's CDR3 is CASSFSRTTEAFF. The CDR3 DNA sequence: TGTGCCAGCAGCTTTTCCCGAACGACTGAAGCTTTCTTT.

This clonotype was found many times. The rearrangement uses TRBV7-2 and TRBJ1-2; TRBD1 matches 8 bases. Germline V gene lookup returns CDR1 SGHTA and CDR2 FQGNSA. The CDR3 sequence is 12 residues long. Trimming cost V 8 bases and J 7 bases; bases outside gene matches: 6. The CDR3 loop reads CASDNRGGGYTF. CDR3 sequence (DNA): TGTGCCAGCGACAACAGGGGGGGTGGCTACACCTTC.

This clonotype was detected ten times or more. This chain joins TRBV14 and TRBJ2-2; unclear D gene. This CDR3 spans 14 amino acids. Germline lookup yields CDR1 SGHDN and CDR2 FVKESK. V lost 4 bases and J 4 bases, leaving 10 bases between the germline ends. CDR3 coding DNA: TGTGCCAGCAGCCCAGGACCGGGCACCGGGGAGCTGTTTTTT. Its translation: CASSPGPGTGELFF.

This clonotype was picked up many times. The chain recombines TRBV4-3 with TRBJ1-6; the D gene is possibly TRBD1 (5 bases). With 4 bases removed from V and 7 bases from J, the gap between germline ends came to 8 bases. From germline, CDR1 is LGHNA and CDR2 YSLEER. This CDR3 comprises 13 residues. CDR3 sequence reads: CASSRDGNSPLHF. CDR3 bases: TGCGCCAGCAGCCGGGACGGCAATTCACCCCTCCACTTT.

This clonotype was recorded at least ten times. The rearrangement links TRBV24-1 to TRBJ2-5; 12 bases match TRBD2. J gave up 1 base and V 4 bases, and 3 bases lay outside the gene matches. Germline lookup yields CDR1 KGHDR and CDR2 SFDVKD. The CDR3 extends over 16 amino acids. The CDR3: CATSELTSGSQETQYF. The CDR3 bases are TGTGCCACCAGTGAACTGACTAGCGGGAGCCAAGAGACCCAGTACTTC.

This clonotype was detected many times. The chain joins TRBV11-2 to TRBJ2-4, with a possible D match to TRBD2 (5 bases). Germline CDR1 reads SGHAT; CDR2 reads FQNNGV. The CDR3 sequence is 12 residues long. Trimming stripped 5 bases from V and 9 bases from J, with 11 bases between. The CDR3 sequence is CASSPTGVIQYF. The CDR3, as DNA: TGTGCCAGCAGCCCAACCGGGGTCATTCAGTACTTC. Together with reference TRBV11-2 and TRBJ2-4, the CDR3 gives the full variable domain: EAGVAQSPRYKIIEKRQSVAFWCNPISGHATLYWYQQILGQGPKLLIQFQNNGVVDDSQLPKDRFSAERLKGVDSTLKIQPAKLEDSAVYLCASSPTGVIQYFGAGTRLSVL.

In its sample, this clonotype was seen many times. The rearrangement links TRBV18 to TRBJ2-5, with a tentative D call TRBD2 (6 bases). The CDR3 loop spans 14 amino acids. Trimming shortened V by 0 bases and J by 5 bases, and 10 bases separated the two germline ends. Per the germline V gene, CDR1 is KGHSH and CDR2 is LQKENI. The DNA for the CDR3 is TGTGCCAGCTCACCACCTACTAGCAGCGAGACCCAGTACTTC. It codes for CASSPPTSSETQYF.

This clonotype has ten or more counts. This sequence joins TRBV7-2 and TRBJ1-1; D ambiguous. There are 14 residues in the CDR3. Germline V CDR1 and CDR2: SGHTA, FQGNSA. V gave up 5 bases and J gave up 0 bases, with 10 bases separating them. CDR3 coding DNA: TGTGCCAGCAGCCCGGGTGTTGTGAACACTGAAGCTTTCTTT. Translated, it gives CASSPGVVNTEAFF.

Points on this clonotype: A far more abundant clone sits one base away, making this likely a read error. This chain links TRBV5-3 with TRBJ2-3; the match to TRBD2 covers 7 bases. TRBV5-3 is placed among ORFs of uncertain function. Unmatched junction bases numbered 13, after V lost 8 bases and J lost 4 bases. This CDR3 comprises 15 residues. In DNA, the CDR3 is TGTGCCAGCAGCCAAGTAACGGGAGGCGCAGATACGCAGTATTTT. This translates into CASSQVTGGADTQYF.

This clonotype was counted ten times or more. CDR3 nucleotide sequence: TGTGCCATCAGTGAGACTAGCGGGAGGAACAATGAGCAGTTCTTC. Translation gives CAISETSGRNNEQFF. The rearrangement uses TRBV10-3 and TRBJ2-1; 12 bases agree with TRBD2. CDR1 and CDR2 (germline): ENHRY, SYGVKD. This CDR3 has 15 residues. With V trimmed by 2 bases and J by 5 bases, 1 base remained unmatched.

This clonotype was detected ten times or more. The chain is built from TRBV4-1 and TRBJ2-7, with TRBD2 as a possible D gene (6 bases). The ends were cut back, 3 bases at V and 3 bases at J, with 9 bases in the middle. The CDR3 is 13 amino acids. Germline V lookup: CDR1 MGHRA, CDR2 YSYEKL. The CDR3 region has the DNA TGCGCCAGCAGCCAGAATAGCGGCTACGAGCAGTACTTC. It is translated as CASSQNSGYEQYF.

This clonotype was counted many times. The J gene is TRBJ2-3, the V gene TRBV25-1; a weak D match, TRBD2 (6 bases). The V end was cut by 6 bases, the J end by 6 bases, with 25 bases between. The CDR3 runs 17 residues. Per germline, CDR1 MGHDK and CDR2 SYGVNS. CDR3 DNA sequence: TGTGCCAGCAGCCCGAGAACTGTTCGGGGGTTGGAGGATACGCAGTATTTT. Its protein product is CASSPRTVRGLEDTQYF.

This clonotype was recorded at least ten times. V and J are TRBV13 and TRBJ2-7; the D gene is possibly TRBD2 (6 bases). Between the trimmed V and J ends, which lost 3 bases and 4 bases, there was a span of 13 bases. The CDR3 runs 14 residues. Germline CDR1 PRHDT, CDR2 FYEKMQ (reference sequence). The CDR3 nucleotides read TGTGCCAGCAGCTTGCGGGACTCTGTATACGAGCAGTACTTC. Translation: CASSLRDSVYEQYF. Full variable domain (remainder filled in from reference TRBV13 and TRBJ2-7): AAGVIQSPRHLIKEKRETATLKCYPIPRHDTVYWYQQGPGQDPQFLISFYEKMQSDKGSIPDRFSAQQFSDYHSELNMSSLELGDSALYFCASSLRDSVYEQYFGPGTRLTVT.

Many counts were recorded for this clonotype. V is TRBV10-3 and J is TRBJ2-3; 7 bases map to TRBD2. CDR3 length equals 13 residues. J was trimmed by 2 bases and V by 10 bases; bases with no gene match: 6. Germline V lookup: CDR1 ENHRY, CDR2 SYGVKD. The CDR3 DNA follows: TGTGCCACCGGCGGGACTACCACAGATACGCAGTATTTT. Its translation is CATGGTTTDTQYF.

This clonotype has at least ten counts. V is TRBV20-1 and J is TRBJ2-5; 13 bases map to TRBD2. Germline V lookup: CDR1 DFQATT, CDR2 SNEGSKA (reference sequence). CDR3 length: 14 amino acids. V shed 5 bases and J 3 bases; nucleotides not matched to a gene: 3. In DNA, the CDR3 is TGCAGTGCTCTGGGGACTAGCGGGGAAGAGACCCAGTACTTC. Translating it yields CSALGTSGEETQYF.

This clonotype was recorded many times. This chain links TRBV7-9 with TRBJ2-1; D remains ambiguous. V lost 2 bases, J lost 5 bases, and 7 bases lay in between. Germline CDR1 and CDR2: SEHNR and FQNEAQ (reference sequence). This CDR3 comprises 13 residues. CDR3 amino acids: CASSLTTNNEQFF. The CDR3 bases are TGTGCCAGCAGCTTAACCACCAACAATGAGCAGTTCTTC.

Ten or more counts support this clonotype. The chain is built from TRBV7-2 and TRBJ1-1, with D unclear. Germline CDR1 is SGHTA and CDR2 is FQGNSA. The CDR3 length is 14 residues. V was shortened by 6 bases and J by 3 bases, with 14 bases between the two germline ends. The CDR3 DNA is TGTGCCAGCAGGAGTGGGGTTCAGCACACTGAAGCTTTCTTT. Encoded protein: CASRSGVQHTEAFF.

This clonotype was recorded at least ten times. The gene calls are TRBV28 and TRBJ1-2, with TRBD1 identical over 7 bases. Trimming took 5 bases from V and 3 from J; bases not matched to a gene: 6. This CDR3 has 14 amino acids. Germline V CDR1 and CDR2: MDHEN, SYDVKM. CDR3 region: CASSKLQGYYGYTF. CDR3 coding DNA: TGTGCCAGCAGTAAACTACAGGGGTACTATGGCTACACCTTC.

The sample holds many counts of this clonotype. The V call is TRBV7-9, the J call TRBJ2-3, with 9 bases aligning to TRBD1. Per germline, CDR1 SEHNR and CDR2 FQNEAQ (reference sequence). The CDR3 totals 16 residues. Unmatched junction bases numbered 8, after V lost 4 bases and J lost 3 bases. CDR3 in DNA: TGTGCCAGCAGCTCAGGGGACAGGGACGTTACAGATACGCAGTATTTT. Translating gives CASSSGDRDVTDTQYF.

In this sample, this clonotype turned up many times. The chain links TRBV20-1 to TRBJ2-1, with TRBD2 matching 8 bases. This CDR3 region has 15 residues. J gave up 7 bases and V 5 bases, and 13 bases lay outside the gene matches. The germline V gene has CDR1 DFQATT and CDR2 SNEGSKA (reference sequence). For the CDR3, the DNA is TGCAGTGCTTCAATCTCTCCAGCGGGAGTTAATGAGCAGTTCTTC. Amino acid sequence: CSASISPAGVNEQFF.